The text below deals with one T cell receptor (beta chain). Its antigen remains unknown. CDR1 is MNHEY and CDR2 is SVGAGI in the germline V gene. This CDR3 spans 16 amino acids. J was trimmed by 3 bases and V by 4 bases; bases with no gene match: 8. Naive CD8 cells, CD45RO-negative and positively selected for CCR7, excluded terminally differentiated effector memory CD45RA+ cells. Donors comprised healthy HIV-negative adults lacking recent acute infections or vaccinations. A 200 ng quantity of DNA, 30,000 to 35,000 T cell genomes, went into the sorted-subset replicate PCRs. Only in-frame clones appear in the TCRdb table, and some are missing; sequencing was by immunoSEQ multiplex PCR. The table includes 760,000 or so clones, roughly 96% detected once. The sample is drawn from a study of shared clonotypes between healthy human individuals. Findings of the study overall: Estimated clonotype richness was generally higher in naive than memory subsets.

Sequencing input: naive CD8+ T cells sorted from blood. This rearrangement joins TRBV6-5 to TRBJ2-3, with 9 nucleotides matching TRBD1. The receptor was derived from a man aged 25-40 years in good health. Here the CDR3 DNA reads TGTGCCAGCAGTTCCCAAAGGACAGGGGTTACAGATACGCAGTATTTT. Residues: CASSSQRTGVTDTQYF.